This TCR beta chain emerged from a study of T cell repertoires in aging, cancer and after chemotherapy. In the study overall: Paired samples before and after chemotherapy came from chronic lymphocytic leukemia patients on fludarabine- or bendamustine-based regimens. Study findings and constraints: Hematological cancer patients had lymphoid organ infiltration that may impair thymic emigration or T cell expansion. Median generation probability rose over the chemotherapy interval in each cancer cohort, suggesting rebound thymic output.

In the case of this clonotype: Its antigen is as yet unknown.

Amplification of TCR beta used genomic DNA extracted from peripheral blood. Germline V gene data show CDR1 as SGHVS and CDR2 as FNYEAQ. The CDR3 has 16 residues. Between the trimmed V and J ends, which lost 0 bases and 3 bases, there was a span of 13 bases. TRB rearrangements spanning V, D and J were amplified using mixed TRB-A/B primers. TCRdb passed the multiplex PCR reads through MiXCR, listing each CDR3 protein once. The table includes several thousand distinct CDR3 sequences, around a third detected once. The V call is TRBV7-6, the J call TRBJ2-3; D is undetermined. The origin of this receptor is a human donor with a blood cancer. Sequenced material: blood. CDR3 sequence reads: CASSLAPRQYTDTQYF. The CDR3 nucleotides are TGTGCCAGCAGCTTAGCCCCGCGGCAGTATACAGATACGCAGTATTTT.